Here is one TCR beta chain with its context. The data were taken from a study of T cell changes during pregnancy in multiple sclerosis. Profiled with immunoSEQ multiplex PCR; TCRdb holds only in-frame clones, not every one. The repertoire consists of approximately 110,000 clones, with approximately 90% occurring once and the leading ten covering roughly 1.4%. The germline V gene encodes CDR1 SNHLY and CDR2 FYNNEI. The CDR3 is 15 residues long. V lost 3 bases and J lost 7, with 15 bases in between. The rearrangement uses TRBV2 and TRBJ2-2; no firm D call. The sample in question was peripheral blood, obtained in the third trimester of pregnancy. This TCR was recovered from a female donor with multiple sclerosis, enrolled in a pregnancy study. CDR3 protein: CASSDNAAVSGELFF. CDR3 sequence (DNA): TGTGCCAGCAGTGATAACGCGGCAGTTAGCGGGGAGCTGTTTTTT.